Shown below are 10 T cell receptor beta chains from a single sample sequenced in a study of metastatic and nonmetastatic thyroid tumors. TCRdb recomputed clones from the PCR reads via MiXCR. The table shows about 92,000 clones, with more than 12% occurring only once. All patients reached thyroid surgery having received no treatment beforehand. The material sequenced was blood. These receptors all stem from a female donor with papillary thyroid cancer or a benign thyroid nodule (not recorded which). Some clones in this sample may be carry-over from other donors' samples.

This clone was seen only a few times. A much bigger clone sits one base away, suggesting this may be a read error. The CDR3 region is CASSLGTEAFF. CDR3 DNA sequence: TGTGCCAGCAGTTTGGGCACTGAAGCTTTCTTT. The rearrangement uses TRBV27 and TRBJ1-1; D is unresolved. V was clipped by 3 bases and J by 4 bases, with 3 bases between them. Germline V gene sequence: CDR1 MNHEY, CDR2 SMNVEV (reference sequence). This CDR3 region has 11 residues.

This clone was detected many times. The V call is TRBV10-3, the J call TRBJ2-2; D gene uncertain. Germline loops: CDR1 ENHRY, CDR2 SYGVKD. Trimming shortened V by 7 bases and J by 7 bases, and 10 bases separated the two germline ends. The CDR3 extends over 12 amino acids. CDR3 coding DNA: TGTGCCATCAAATCCGAGGTCGGGGAGCTGTTTTTT. Its protein is CAIKSEVGELFF.

This clone has more than one count but fewer than ten. The rearrangement joins TRBV6-2 or TRBV6-3 to TRBJ1-6; 7 bases map to TRBD1. Unmatched junction bases numbered 17, after V lost 7 bases and J lost 8 bases. Per germline, CDR1 MNHEY and CDR2 SVGEGT. CDR3 length: 17 residues. CDR3 sequence reads: CASIPHRGGIFYSPLHF. CDR3 DNA sequence: TGTGCCAGCATCCCCCACAGGGGCGGGATATTTTATTCACCCCTCCACTTT.

Remarks on this clone: Possible read error: a much larger clone is one base away. The gene calls are TRBV4-1 and TRBJ2-2; TRBD1 agrees at 10 bases. V shed 11 bases and J 7 bases; nucleotides not matched to a gene: 7. The CDR3 has 13 residues. CDR1 is MGHRA and CDR2 is YSYEKL in the germline V gene. The CDR3 nucleotides read TGCGCCGTCCAGGACAGGGGGAGCGGGGAGCTGTTTTTT. Its translation is CAVQDRGSGELFF.

This clone was seen only a few times. The rearrangement joins TRBV15 to TRBJ1-1; D is unresolved. Germline V gives CDR1 LNHNV, CDR2 YYDKDF (reference sequence). The CDR3 spans 14 residues. Trimming took off 4 bases at V and 4 bases at J, with 13 bases between the two ends. The CDR3 loop is CATSKDHLCTEAFF. As DNA, the CDR3 is TGTGCCACCAGCAAAGATCACCTATGCACTGAAGCTTTCTTT. The variable domain in full, with the rest retrieved from reference TRBV15 and TRBJ1-1, is DAMVIQNPRYQVTQFGKPVTLSCSQTLNHNVMYWYQQKSSQAPKLLFHYYDKDFNNEADTPDNFQSRRPNTSFCFLDIRSPGLGDTAMYLCATSKDHLCTEAFFGQGTRLTVV.

This clone was observed many times. The CDR3 nucleotides are TGTGCCACCAGCATCGGCGAGCTCCGCGTCCTGACTTTC. Protein: CATSIGELRVLTF. The rearrangement uses TRBV15 and TRBJ2-6; the D is unclear. CDR3 length equals 13 residues. V was clipped by 4 bases and J by 12 bases, with 13 bases between them. CDR1 LNHNV and CDR2 YYDKDF come from the germline V gene (reference sequence).

In this sample, this clone turned up a few times. This could be a read error, since a much larger clone is one nucleotide away. The chain recombines TRBV27 with TRBJ2-3; no clear D. Per germline, CDR1 MNHEY and CDR2 SMNVEV (reference sequence). This CDR3 is built from 13 residues. The CDR3 loop is CVSSLTSTDTQYF. The CDR3 region has the DNA TGTGTCAGCAGTTTAACGTCTACAGATACGCAGTATTTT.

This clone was recorded at least ten times. The gene calls are TRBV6-1 and TRBJ2-5; no firm D call. Trimming stripped 2 bases from V and 2 bases from J, with 9 bases between. The germline V gene encodes CDR1 MNHNS and CDR2 SASEGT. CDR3 length: 14 amino acids. As DNA, the CDR3 is TGTGCCAGCAGTGAATCTGGCAGTCAAGAGACCCAGTACTTC. Its translation: CASSESGSQETQYF.

This clone was seen ten or more times. The chain carries TRBV9 and TRBJ1-1; D is ambiguous. Trimming stripped 0 bases from V and 1 base from J, with 10 bases between. CDR3 length equals 15 residues. Germline V gene sequence: CDR1 SGDLS, CDR2 YYNGEE. CDR3 in amino acids: CASSVGREGNTEAFF. CDR3 in DNA: TGTGCCAGCAGCGTAGGTAGGGAAGGGAACACTGAAGCTTTCTTT.

This clone was counted ten times or more. This chain connects TRBV5-1 to TRBJ1-2; perhaps TRBD1 as D (6 bases). Trimming removed 4 bases at V and 6 bases at J, with 16 bases between. This CDR3 region has 14 residues. The germline V gene encodes CDR1 SGHRS and CDR2 YFSETQ. The chain's CDR3 is CASSLPQGPHGYTF. DNA of the CDR3: TGCGCCAGCAGCCTTCCGCAGGGGCCCCATGGCTACACCTTC.